This is a list of T cell receptor beta chains from one sample in a study of T cell repertoires in cytomegalovirus infection. These receptors lack a known antigen. TCRdb re-called the reads through MiXCR, storing one row per CDR3 protein. The data show a few hundred thousand distinct CDR3 sequences, roughly 21% seen once. Specimen: cultured PBMCs, collected from culture after CMV antigen stimulation. Source of these receptors: a human donor in good health (CMV status not recorded). Some clones in this sample may be carry-over from other donors' samples. CDR3s include the opening cysteine and the closing phenylalanine or tryptophan. The order of the fields is D gene, V gene, J gene, clone size, CDR3 DNA, CDR3 protein. D genes are given only for firm matches. Rows may omit the clone size; those that give it use once, few, many or a size class.

NA	TRBV11-2	TRBJ2-2	many	TGTGCCAGCAGCCCCATGAGGGGAACCGGGGAGCTGTTTTTT	CASSPMRGTGELFF
TRBD2	TRBV7-2	TRBJ2-3	NA	TGTGCCAGCAGCTTAGAGGCGGGGGGGCCGGCTGCTACGCAGTATTTT	CASSLEAGGPAATQYF
NA	TRBV7-9	TRBJ1-2	many	TGTGCCAGCAGACCAATGACAGGTTTTCCTCTTTATGGCTACACCTTC	CASRPMTGFPLYGYTF
NA	TRBV24-1	TRBJ1-2	many	TGTGCCACCAGTGAGGCCCAGTTCTATGGCTACACCTTC	CATSEAQFYGYTF
TRBD2	TRBV19	TRBJ2-4	few	TGTGCCAGTAGTAATCGGACTAGCGGGAGAGGGGTCAAAAACATTCAGTACTTC	CASSNRTSGRGVKNIQYF
TRBD2	TRBV6-2/TRBV6-3	TRBJ2-1	many	TGTGCCAGCACTATAGAGGGACTAGCGGACCGCAATGAGCAGTTCTTC	CASTIEGLADRNEQFF
TRBD2	TRBV7-2	TRBJ2-7	few	TGTGCCAGCAGCCCCCCCCGGGAGGGCGAGCAGTACTTC	CASSPPREGEQYF
TRBD2	TRBV7-9	TRBJ2-3	few	TGTGCCGGTCAGCGGGAGGTCTCGGATACGCAGTATTTT	CAGQREVSDTQYF
NA	TRBV6-5	TRBJ2-1	NA	TGTGCCAGCAGTTACCGAGTAGTGTCCTCCTACAATGAGCAGTTCTTC	CASSYRVVSSYNEQFF
NA	TRBV7-8	TRBJ2-7	few	TGTGCCAGCAGCGCTTGGGGCGCGGACTCCTACGAGCAGTACTTC	CASSAWGADSYEQYF
TRBD1	TRBV24-1	TRBJ1-4	many	TGTGCCACCAGTGACTCGGGACAGGGAAAGGAAAAACTGTTTTTT	CATSDSGQGKEKLFF
NA	TRBV4-2	TRBJ2-2	few	TGTGCCAGCAGCCAAACGAGTAACACCGGGGAGCTGTTTTTT	CASSQTSNTGELFF
TRBD1	TRBV7-2	TRBJ1-3	NA	TGTGCCAGCAGCTCTGGACAGGTTTCGGGAAACACCATATATTTT	CASSSGQVSGNTIYF
NA	TRBV7-2	TRBJ1-6	many	TGTGCCAGCAGCACCCAGGGTTATAATTCACCCCTCCACTTT	CASSTQGYNSPLHF
NA	TRBV30	TRBJ1-3	few	TGTGCCTGGACCCTTGGGGGAAACACCATATATTTT	CAWTLGGNTIYF
TRBD2	TRBV12-3/TRBV12-4	TRBJ2-2	many	TGTGCCAGCAGTCCAAGGGGCGGGAGGGCCCCCGGGGAGCTGTTTTTT	CASSPRGGRAPGELFF
NA	TRBV7-3	TRBJ2-3	NA	TGTGCCAGCAGCCTTACAGCCCTCGGTACGCAGTATTTT	CASSLTALGTQYF
NA	TRBV12-3/TRBV12-4	TRBJ2-5	NA	TGTGCCAGCAGTTTAATTCCCAGGGCTTCGGAGACCCAGTACTTC	CASSLIPRASETQYF
TRBD1	TRBV20-1	TRBJ2-5	few	TGCAGTTTCAACGACAGGGTCATCCGAGAGACCCAGTACTTC	CSFNDRVIRETQYF
NA	TRBV12-3/TRBV12-4	TRBJ1-2	many	TGTGCCAGCAGTTTCGCGGGGGAGGGCGGCTACACCTTC	CASSFAGEGGYTF
TRBD1	TRBV7-9	TRBJ2-5	few	TGTGCCAGCAGCTTAGGGGACAGGGGGACCCAGTACTTC	CASSLGDRGTQYF
TRBD2	TRBV7-9	TRBJ2-3	many	TGTGCCAGCAGCTCTAGACTAGCGGGAGGAGATACAGATACGCAGTATTTT	CASSSRLAGGDTDTQYF
NA	TRBV7-6	TRBJ1-4	NA	TGTGCCAGCAGCTTGCGGGGGAAGACTAATGAAAAACTGTTTTTT	CASSLRGKTNEKLFF
TRBD1	TRBV28	TRBJ1-6	NA	TGTGCCAGCAGCCCCGGGAGGGGGCGTTCACCCCTCCACTTT	CASSPGRGRSPLHF
NA	TRBV20-1	TRBJ2-7	few	TGCAGTGCTAGAGATTCCTGGAGGGGGAATGACGAGCAGTACTTC	CSARDSWRGNDEQYF
NA	TRBV12-3/TRBV12-4	TRBJ2-5	NA	TGTGCCAGCAGTTTAACTTGGGTGCAATCGGAGACCCAGTACTTC	CASSLTWVQSETQYF
TRBD1	TRBV4-1	TRBJ2-7	NA	TGTGCCAGCAGCCAAGGACCGGGACAGGGGTCTTACGAGCAGTACTTC	CASSQGPGQGSYEQYF
NA	TRBV12-3/TRBV12-4	TRBJ2-7	NA	TGTGCCAGCAGTACGTCCCGGGTCGCATCCTACGAGCAGTACTTC	CASSTSRVASYEQYF
TRBD2	TRBV7-2	TRBJ2-5	many	TGTGCCAGCAGCACCCGACTAGCGGGGGGAGAGACCCAGTACTTC	CASSTRLAGGETQYF
TRBD1	TRBV4-1	TRBJ2-5	NA	TGCGCCAGCAGCCAAGATCGGGACAGGGGGCCTGGAGAGACCCAGTACTTC	CASSQDRDRGPGETQYF
TRBD2	TRBV7-9	TRBJ2-1	NA	TGTGCCAGCCAGCGGGAGGATGAGCAGTTCTTC	CASQREDEQFF
TRBD2	TRBV20-1	TRBJ2-1	few	TGCAGTGCTAAGGTTAGCGGGAATGAGCAGTTCTTC	CSAKVSGNEQFF
NA	TRBV3-1	TRBJ1-3	NA	TGTGCCAGCAGCCCCTTCGGCCAGGGGAACACCATATATTTT	CASSPFGQGNTIYF
NA	TRBV12-3/TRBV12-4	TRBJ1-1	many	TGTGCCAGCAGTTTAGCCGGGGAGTACACTGAAGCTTTCTTT	CASSLAGEYTEAFF
NA	TRBV6-2/TRBV6-3	TRBJ1-3	NA	TGTGCCAGCAGTCTACAAATAGTCTCCGGAAACACCATATATTTT	CASSLQIVSGNTIYF
NA	TRBV7-8	TRBJ1-1	few	TGTGCCAGCAGCTTAGTGACCCACACCCGCGGACGGGAAGCTTTCTTT	CASSLVTHTRGREAFF
TRBD2	TRBV7-2	TRBJ2-1	many	TGTGCCAGCAGCTTAGGGGTCCTAGGGAGGGAGAAGTTCTTC	CASSLGVLGREKFF
NA	TRBV6-2/TRBV6-3	TRBJ2-1	few	TGTGCCAGCAGTATGACGCCGGGCCCGGCAGGCTCCTACAATGAGCAGTTCTTC	CASSMTPGPAGSYNEQFF
NA	TRBV12-3/TRBV12-4	TRBJ2-5	few	TGTGCCAGCAGCTCAGAACCGATGTCAGCGGGAGAGACCCAGTACTTC	CASSSEPMSAGETQYF
TRBD2	TRBV28	TRBJ2-7	many	TGTGCCAGCAGAAACAGAAGAAGCGGGAGTCACCTCTACGAGCAGTACTTC	CASRNRRSGSHLYEQYF
NA	TRBV3-1	TRBJ2-5	few	TGTGCCAGCAGCGCCGATGAGACCCAGTACTTC	CASSADETQYF
NA	TRBV7-9	TRBJ1-2	few	TGTGCCAGCAGCCAACCGGGACTGAATTATGGCTACACCTTC	CASSQPGLNYGYTF
NA	TRBV14	TRBJ2-7	few	TGTGCCAGCAGCCTTACGAAATACGAGCAGTACTTC	CASSLTKYEQYF
TRBD2	TRBV11-3	TRBJ2-5	many	TGTGCCAGCAGCTCAAGAAAGCGGGAGGGCCCAGAGACCCAGTACTTC	CASSSRKREGPETQYF
NA	TRBV2	TRBJ2-3	few	TGTGCCAGCAGGCGGGATCCGACAGATACGCAGTATTTT	CASRRDPTDTQYF
NA	TRBV7-2	TRBJ2-1	NA	TGTGCCAGCAGCTTGCAGGGGACCTATCACTACAATGAGCAGTTCTTC	CASSLQGTYHYNEQFF
TRBD2	TRBV5-3	TRBJ2-7	NA	TGTGCCAGCAGCTTCCGACTAGCGGACTACGAGCAGTACTTC	CASSFRLADYEQYF
NA	TRBV7-9	TRBJ1-6	NA	TGTGCCAGCAGCTTAGATGCCGGGACACCGCATAATTCACCCCTCCACTTT	CASSLDAGTPHNSPLHF
TRBD1	TRBV7-2	TRBJ1-2	NA	TGTGCCAGCAGCCCCTCACAGGGGGCGAGGGGCTACACCTTC	CASSPSQGARGYTF
NA	TRBV28	TRBJ2-5	NA	TGTGCCAGCAGTCCAAACAGGTACCAAGAGACCCAGTACTTC	CASSPNRYQETQYF
TRBD2	TRBV4-2	TRBJ2-1	NA	TGTGCCAGCAGCCAAGTGACTAGCGGATACAATGAGCAGTTCTTC	CASSQVTSGYNEQFF